Below, 20 T cell receptor beta chains from the same sample are listed, as sequenced in a study of cytomegalovirus exposure and HLA in healthy donors. Vbeta (60) and Jbeta (13) primers were used in the PCR. Method: immunoSEQ multiplex PCR; TCRdb's copy keeps in-frame clones and lacks some. The sample consists of roughly 230,000 clones, 85% of them appearing once. Sequencing was carried out using PBMCs. The receptors derive from a girl between 2 and 10 years old in good health and CMV-seronegative.

A word on this clone: Other DNA sequences in the same sample also yield this CDR3. The V call is TRBV4-1, the J call TRBJ2-7; weak D call: TRBD2 (5 bases). The CDR3 loop spans 13 amino acids. Trimming left V 0 bases short and J 3 bases short, with 6 bases between. CDR1 is MGHRA and CDR2 is YSYEKL in the germline V gene. CDR3 loop: CASSQDGGYEQYF. The CDR3, as DNA: TGCGCCAGCAGCCAAGATGGAGGCTACGAGCAGTACTTC.

CDR3 bases: TGTGCCAGCTCACCGGGGAGTGGACAGTCCTACGAGCAGTACTTC. Translating gives CASSPGSGQSYEQYF. The chain joins TRBV18 to TRBJ2-7, with a tentative D call TRBD1 (6 bases). The germline V gene has CDR1 KGHSH and CDR2 LQKENI. Trimming shortened V by 3 bases and J by 1 base, and 13 bases separated the two germline ends. This CDR3 region has 15 residues.

The chain has TRBV10-3 and TRBJ2-3, with 15 bases aligning to TRBD2. Germline V gene sequence: CDR1 ENHRY, CDR2 SYGVKD. The CDR3 has 16 residues. V shed 7 bases and J 0 bases; nucleotides not matched to a gene: 2. For the CDR3, the DNA is TGTGCCATCAACGGACTAGCGGGAGGGAGCACAGATACGCAGTATTTT. It translates to CAINGLAGGSTDTQYF.

The chain carries TRBV6-1 and TRBJ1-2; 12 nucleotides match TRBD1. The CDR3 runs 14 residues. Trimming cost V 6 bases and J 6 bases; bases outside gene matches: 5. Germline V gene data show CDR1 as MNHNS and CDR2 as SASEGT. CDR3: CASRGDRGRDGYTF. The CDR3 DNA follows: TGTGCCAGCAGGGGGGACAGGGGGCGCGATGGCTACACCTTC.

The V gene is TRBV10-1, the J gene TRBJ2-3, with 9 bases that match TRBD2. CDR3 length: 14 residues. V shed 8 bases, J shed 1 base, and the junction held 4 bases outside the gene matches. CDR1 and CDR2 (germline): WNHNN, SYGVQD (reference sequence). The DNA for the CDR3 is TGCGCCAGCGCGAGGACTAGCGGCACAGATACGCAGTATTTT. As protein: CASARTSGTDTQYF.

This chain connects TRBV21-1 to TRBJ2-1; TRBD2 was called by the table and not checked on the DNA. TRBV21-1 is a documented pseudogene. This CDR3 region has 16 residues. DNA for the CDR3: TGTGCCAGCAGCAAAGTCAAGCGGGTACCCCTAAATGAGCAGTTCTTC. It encodes CASSKVKRVPLNEQFF.

As DNA, the CDR3 is TGTGCCACCAGCAGAGATGGTAAGGGGCTCACTGAAGCTTTCTTT. Translating it yields CATSRDGKGLTEAFF. The J gene is TRBJ1-1, the V gene TRBV15, with D maybe TRBD1 (5 bases). The V end was cut by 0 bases, the J end by 4 bases, with 12 bases between. There are 15 residues in the CDR3. Per the germline V gene, CDR1 is LNHNV and CDR2 is YYDKDF (reference sequence).

V is TRBV5-4 and J is TRBJ2-1; a possible D gene is TRBD2 (5 bases). CDR1 and CDR2 (germline): SGHNT, YYREEE (reference sequence). V was clipped by 4 bases and J by 6 bases, with 14 bases between them. The length of the CDR3 is 14 residues. DNA of the CDR3: TGTGCCAGCAGCCACATGCGCGGGCCCAATGAGCAGTTCTTC. Encoded protein: CASSHMRGPNEQFF.

The chain carries TRBV30 and TRBJ1-2; 10 bases agree with TRBD1. Losses at the gene ends were 6 bases for V and 5 bases for J; bases not matched to a gene: 15. Per germline, CDR1 GTSNPN and CDR2 SVGIG (reference sequence). CDR3 size: 16 residues. The CDR3 loop is CACIGTGVLGGYGYTF. The CDR3 DNA is TGTGCCTGTATCGGGACAGGGGTTCTAGGAGGGTATGGCTACACCTTC.

The chain combines TRBV10-2 with TRBJ2-2; D gene unclear. V lost 4 bases and J lost 6, with 6 bases in between. The CDR3 loop spans 12 amino acids. Germline V gene sequence: CDR1 WSHSY, CDR2 SAAADI. The CDR3 loop is CASSAVPGELFF. CDR3 DNA: TGCGCCAGCAGTGCTGTTCCCGGGGAGCTGTTTTTT.

This chain links TRBV6-5 with TRBJ1-2, with D possibly TRBD1 on 5 matching bases. With 4 bases removed from V and 3 bases from J, the gap between germline ends came to 15 bases. This CDR3 has 15 amino acids. CDR1 is MNHEY, CDR2 SVGAGI, per germline. This CDR3 is CASSSIRERDYGYTF. The CDR3 DNA reads TGTGCCAGCAGTTCTATCAGGGAACGGGACTATGGCTACACCTTC.

For this clone: The same CDR3 arises from other DNA sequences in this sample as well. The J gene is TRBJ2-5, the V gene TRBV4-1; no clear D gene. The CDR3 spans 12 residues. V was pared by 0 bases and J by 5 bases, with 4 bases between. The V gene's germline CDR1 is MGHRA and CDR2 YSYEKL. CDR3 DNA: TGCGCCAGCAGCCAAGATCGGGAGACCCAGTACTTC. This codes for CASSQDRETQYF.

This clone was observed a few times. The genes are TRBV5-4 and TRBJ2-2, with TRBD2 matching 10 bases. Losses at the gene ends were 1 base for V and 6 bases for J; bases not matched to a gene: 3. The CDR3 extends over 15 amino acids. Germline values: CDR1 SGHNT, CDR2 YYREEE (reference sequence). CDR3 in DNA: TGTGCCAGCAGCTTGCCTAGCGGGAGCTCCGGGGAGCTGTTTTTT. This encodes CASSLPSGSSGELFF.

This clone appeared a single time. The chain combines TRBV11-2 with TRBJ1-5; 7 bases are a match to TRBD1. The CDR3 is made up of 17 amino acids. V lost 6 bases and J lost 4; bases outside the gene matches: 15. Per the germline V gene, CDR1 is SGHAT and CDR2 is FQNNGV. CDR3: CASSLLRDSKLNQPQHF. The CDR3 DNA sequence: TGTGCCAGCAGTCTCCTAAGGGACAGTAAATTAAATCAGCCCCAGCATTTT.

The chain is built from TRBV18 and TRBJ2-7, with TRBD2 identical over 13 bases. This CDR3 comprises 16 residues. Germline-derived CDR1 and CDR2 are KGHSH and LQKENI. The V gene end was trimmed by 4 bases and the J gene end by 2 bases; junction bases not matched to a gene: 5. This chain's CDR3 is CASSRGTSGDTYEQYF. In nucleotides, the CDR3 is TGTGCCAGCTCACGAGGGACTAGCGGGGACACCTACGAGCAGTACTTC.

The chain uses TRBV10-1 and TRBJ1-5, with D perhaps matching TRBD1 (6 bases). Germline values: CDR1 WNHNN, CDR2 SYGVQD (reference sequence). V was cut by 7 bases and J by 6 bases, with 16 bases left in between. This CDR3 contains 14 residues. The CDR3 region has the DNA TGCGCCAGCACCCTAAACAGGGACGGTCAGCCCCAGCATTTT. Amino acids: CASTLNRDGQPQHF.

V and J are TRBV29-1 and TRBJ2-3; possible D gene TRBD1, 7 bases. CDR1 and CDR2 (germline): SQVTM, ANQGSEA. V lost 1 base, J lost 2 bases, and 16 bases lay in between. This CDR3 has 16 residues. The chain's CDR3 is CSVEGRRDRVTDTQYF. As DNA, the CDR3 is TGCAGCGTTGAAGGTAGGCGGGACAGAGTCACAGATACGCAGTATTTT.

The chain combines TRBV5-1 with TRBJ2-7; the match to TRBD2 covers 9 bases. V lost 2 bases, J lost 0 bases, and 6 bases stayed unmatched. CDR3 length: 16 residues. Germline CDR1 reads SGHRS; CDR2 reads YFSETQ. The CDR3 DNA reads as TGCGCCAGCAGCTTAGCCCCTAGCGGGGCCTCCTACGAGCAGTACTTC. This sequence encodes CASSLAPSGASYEQYF.

This clone showed up just once. The chain is built from TRBV6-4 and TRBJ1-5, with a possible D match to TRBD1 (5 bases). V gave up 6 bases and J gave up 0 bases, with 12 bases separating them. This CDR3 has 15 residues. Germline CDR1 and CDR2: MRHNA and SNTAGT. CDR3 in amino acids: CASSTTGHSNQPQHF. The CDR3 DNA reads as TGTGCCAGCAGCACGACCGGACATAGCAATCAGCCCCAGCATTTT.

In this sample, this clone turned up once. V gene TRBV19 combines with J gene TRBJ1-1; TRBD1 might be the D (6 bases). This CDR3 region has 13 residues. Looked up from germline, CDR1 is LNHDA and CDR2 is SQIVND (reference sequence). Trimming cost V 3 bases and J 10 bases, with 15 bases left between them. CDR3 nucleotides: TGTGCCAGTAGTATTCAGAGGGGGTCCGTAGCTTTCTTT. Protein sequence: CASSIQRGSVAFF.